These T cell receptor beta chains were read from a single sample in a study of T cell repertoires in cytomegalovirus infection. TCRdb reprocessed the reads with MiXCR, giving one entry per CDR3 protein. This repertoire shows some 220,000 distinct CDR3 sequences, approximately 40% found once; its top ten account for around 60%. Their recognized antigens are unknown. Material: CD8+ T cells from cultured PBMCs, obtained from culture after CMV antigen stimulation. The receptors derive from a human donor in good health (CMV status not recorded). Some clones in this sample may be carry-over from other donors' samples. CDR3s include the opening cysteine and the closing phenylalanine or tryptophan. A D gene is named only where the DNA matches it firmly. Not all rows give a size; the values are once, few, many and, for expanded clones, a class.

TRBJ2-7	-	TRBV19	-	CASSIRQGSREQYF	TGTGCCAGTAGTATACGCCAGGGATCTCGAGAGCAGTACTTC
TRBJ1-1	TRBD1	TRBV12-5	-	CVSGLGRGLTEAFF	TGTGTTAGTGGTTTGGGCAGGGGGCTCACTGAAGCTTTCTTT
TRBJ1-1	-	TRBV27	-	CASSLRGRAGTEAFF	TGTGCCAGCAGTTTAAGAGGCAGGGCGGGCACTGAAGCTTTCTTT
TRBJ2-1	TRBD2	TRBV6-5	few	CASSYSRLAGTYNEQFF	TGTGCCAGCAGTTACTCTCGCCTAGCGGGAACCTACAATGAGCAGTTCTTC
TRBJ1-5	TRBD1	TRBV28	-	CASSSIPGTVSNQPQHF	TGTGCCAGCAGTTCCATCCCGGGGACAGTCAGCAATCAGCCCCAGCATTTT
TRBJ1-2	-	TRBV7-9	few	CASSLVPGGDGYTF	TGTGCCAGCAGCTTAGTGCCGGGGGGCGATGGCTACACCTTC
TRBJ2-7	-	TRBV12-3/TRBV12-4	-	CASSPSFYEQYF	TGTGCCAGCAGTCCATCATTCTACGAGCAGTACTTC
TRBJ2-2	TRBD2	TRBV3-1	-	CASSPTSETNTGELFF	TGTGCCAGCAGCCCGACTAGCGAGACTAACACCGGGGAGCTGTTTTTT
TRBJ2-2	-	TRBV6-6	-	CASSINRVTGELFF	TGTGCCAGCAGTATAAACAGAGTAACCGGGGAGCTGTTTTTT
TRBJ2-2	TRBD1	TRBV12-3/TRBV12-4	-	CASSSLQGSNTGDLFF	TGTGCAAGCAGTTCCCTCCAGGGGTCGAACACAGGGGATCTGTTTTTT
TRBJ2-7	TRBD1	TRBV11-2	-	CASSSTDRGPSYEQYF	TGTGCCAGCAGCTCTACGGACAGGGGGCCATCCTACGAGCAGTACTTC
TRBJ1-5	-	TRBV24-1	-	CATSAHYSNQPQHF	TGTGCCACCAGTGCCCATTATAGCAATCAGCCCCAGCATTTT
TRBJ2-1	TRBD2	TRBV19	-	CASSTPTSGVDLSYNEQFF	TGTGCCAGTAGTACTCCTACTAGCGGGGTAGATCTCTCCTACAATGAGCAGTTCTTC
TRBJ1-1	-	TRBV27	-	CASSGNTEAFF	TGTGCCAGCAGTGGTAACACTGAAGCTTTCTTT
TRBJ1-2	-	TRBV29-1	-	CSVEEAGWNYGYTF	TGCAGCGTTGAAGAGGCAGGTTGGAACTATGGCTACACCTTC
TRBJ2-7	TRBD1	TRBV20-1	once	CSARDLGQELEQYF	TGCAGTGCTAGAGACCTGGGACAGGAGTTAGAGCAGTACTTC
TRBJ2-1	TRBD2	TRBV20-1	-	CSAVAGGPSYNEQFF	TGCAGTGCTGTAGCGGGGGGGCCTTCCTACAATGAGCAGTTCTTC
TRBJ2-1	TRBD1	TRBV6-6	-	CASSFDRGVDNEQFF	TGTGCCAGCAGTTTTGACAGGGGCGTCGACAATGAGCAGTTCTTC
TRBJ1-5	-	TRBV28	-	CASKWDIQYQPQHF	TGTGCCAGCAAATGGGACATCCAATATCAGCCCCAGCATTTT
TRBJ2-1	TRBD1	TRBV11-2	-	CASSLRTGGAGSYNEQFF	TGTGCCAGCAGCTTAAGGACAGGGGGCGCTGGGTCCTACAATGAGCAGTTCTTC
TRBJ2-7	TRBD1	TRBV7-9	-	CASSPSSGQLGSYEQYF	TGTGCCAGCAGCCCGAGTTCGGGACAGTTAGGCTCCTACGAGCAGTACTTC
TRBJ1-1	-	TRBV4-2	-	CASSQEVLNTEAFF	TGTGCCAGCAGCCAAGAAGTCTTGAACACTGAAGCTTTCTTT
TRBJ1-1	-	TRBV7-8	-	CASSLGGSVWTEAFF	TGTGCCAGCAGCTTAGGAGGGTCGGTGTGGACTGAAGCTTTCTTT
TRBJ2-7	-	TRBV7-2	many	CASSLGFDSYEQYF	TGTGCCAGCAGCTTAGGCTTCGACAGCTACGAGCAGTACTTC
TRBJ1-1	-	TRBV27	-	CASIGRGLGTEAFF	TGTGCCAGCATTGGACGGGGTTTGGGCACTGAAGCTTTCTTT
TRBJ2-7	-	TRBV4-1	-	CASSSQGPYEQYF	TGCGCCAGCAGCTCACAGGGTCCCTACGAGCAGTACTTC
TRBJ1-5	-	TRBV20-1	few	CSARETWGGNQPQHF	TGCAGTGCTAGAGAGACGTGGGGGGGCAATCAGCCCCAGCATTTT
TRBJ2-1	TRBD1	TRBV11-1	-	CASSFSQGAKDEQFF	TGTGCCAGCAGCTTTTCACAGGGGGCGAAGGATGAGCAGTTCTTC
TRBJ2-5	-	TRBV15	-	CATSSPPDSQETQYF	TGTGCCACCAGCTCCCCTCCTGACAGCCAAGAGACCCAGTACTTC
TRBJ2-7	-	TRBV12-3/TRBV12-4	few	CASSWAMDADEQYF	TGTGCCAGCAGTTGGGCTATGGATGCGGACGAGCAGTACTTC
TRBJ2-5	-	TRBV7-8	few	CASSPAGGPTETQYF	TGTGCCAGCAGCCCAGCCGGGGGGCCCACAGAGACCCAGTACTTC
TRBJ2-1	-	TRBV27	once	CASSLSSAYNEQFF	TGTGCCAGCAGTTTAAGTAGCGCCTACAATGAGCAGTTCTTC
TRBJ2-3	-	TRBV27	-	CASSPSDSPDTQYF	TGTGCCAGCAGTCCGTCGGACAGCCCAGATACGCAGTATTTT
TRBJ2-1	-	TRBV7-6	few	CASSSGQGVNYNEQFF	TGTGCCAGCAGTTCTGGGCAGGGCGTCAACTACAATGAGCAGTTCTTC
TRBJ1-1	-	TRBV6-6	-	CASSSSITEAFF	TGTGCCAGCAGTTCCTCTATCACTGAAGCTTTCTTT
TRBJ2-2	-	TRBV7-9	-	CASSGGRGELFF	TGTGCCAGCAGCGGGGGAAGAGGGGAGCTGTTTTTT
TRBJ2-3	-	TRBV2	-	CASSSGGSEEQDTQYF	TGTGCCAGCAGTTCTGGGGGCAGTGAGGAGCAAGATACGCAGTATTTT
TRBJ2-7	-	TRBV18	few	CASSPGGVSTYEQYF	TGTGCCAGCTCACCCGGAGGGGTAAGCACCTACGAGCAGTACTTC
TRBJ1-1	-	TRBV6-5	-	CASSQGRKEAFF	TGTGCCAGCAGCCAGGGACGGAAAGAAGCTTTCTTT
TRBJ1-1	TRBD1	TRBV7-3	-	CASSDRETEAFF	TGTGCCAGCAGCGACAGGGAAACTGAAGCTTTCTTT
TRBJ1-2	-	TRBV27	-	CASSLRGRAYGYTF	TGTGCCAGCAGCCTACGCGGCAGGGCTTACGGCTACACCTTC
TRBJ2-5	TRBD2	TRBV11-3	-	CASSNRGGEETQYF	TGTGCCAGCAGCAACCGGGGGGGCGAAGAGACCCAGTACTTC
TRBJ2-5	TRBD2	TRBV3-1	-	CASSQDREGYQETQYF	TGTGCCAGCAGCCAAGATCGGGAGGGGTACCAAGAGACCCAGTACTTC
TRBJ2-1	-	TRBV27	few	CASSLPGEAYNEQFF	TGTGCCAGCAGTTTGCCAGGGGAGGCCTACAATGAGCAGTTCTTC
TRBJ2-1	TRBD2	TRBV27	-	CASIAGVEQFF	TGTGCCAGCATCGCGGGAGTCGAGCAGTTCTTC
TRBJ2-5	-	TRBV6-6	-	CASTSGARETQYF	TGTGCCAGCACCTCGGGGGCCCGGGAGACCCAGTACTTC
TRBJ2-5	-	TRBV12-3/TRBV12-4	few	CASKPAVQETQYF	TGTGCCAGCAAACCCGCGGTCCAAGAGACCCAGTACTTC
TRBJ2-2	-	TRBV12-3/TRBV12-4	few	CASKFSRASTGELFF	TGTGCCAGCAAATTTAGCCGGGCGAGCACCGGGGAGCTGTTTTTT
TRBJ2-1	TRBD2	TRBV6-1	-	CASSPLAGAQAEQFF	TGTGCCAGCAGTCCTCTAGCGGGGGCCCAAGCTGAGCAGTTCTTC
TRBJ2-4	-	TRBV20-1	-	CSAREGEKNIQYF	TGCAGTGCTAGAGAGGGGGAAAAAAACATTCAGTACTTC
TRBJ2-1	-	TRBV4-1	-	CASSQGAWDNEQFF	TGCGCCAGCAGCCAAGGCGCCTGGGACAATGAGCAGTTCTTC
TRBJ2-7	TRBD1	TRBV24-1	few	CATSDRGTGGTYEQYF	TGTGCCACCAGTGACCGTGGAACAGGGGGGACCTACGAGCAGTACTTC